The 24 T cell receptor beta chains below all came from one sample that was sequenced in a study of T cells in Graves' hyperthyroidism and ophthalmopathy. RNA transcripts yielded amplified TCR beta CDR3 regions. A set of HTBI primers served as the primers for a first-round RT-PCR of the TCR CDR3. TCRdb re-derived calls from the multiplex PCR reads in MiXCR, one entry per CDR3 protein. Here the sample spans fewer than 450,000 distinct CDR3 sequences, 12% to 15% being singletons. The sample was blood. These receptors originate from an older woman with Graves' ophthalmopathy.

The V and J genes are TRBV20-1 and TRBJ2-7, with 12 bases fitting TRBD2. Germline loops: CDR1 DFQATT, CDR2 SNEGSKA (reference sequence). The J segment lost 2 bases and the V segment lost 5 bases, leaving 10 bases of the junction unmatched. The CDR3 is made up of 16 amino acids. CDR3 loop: CSAQTSGSRSAYEQYF. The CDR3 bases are TGCAGTGCTCAGACTAGCGGGAGCCGATCTGCCTACGAGCAGTACTTC.

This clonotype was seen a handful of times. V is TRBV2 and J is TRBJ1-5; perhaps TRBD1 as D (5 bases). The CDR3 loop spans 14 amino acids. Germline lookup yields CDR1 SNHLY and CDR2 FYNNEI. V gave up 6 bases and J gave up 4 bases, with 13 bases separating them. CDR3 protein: CASRRQSRNQPQHF. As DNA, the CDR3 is TGTGCCAGCAGAAGACAGTCTAGAAATCAGCCCCAGCATTTT.

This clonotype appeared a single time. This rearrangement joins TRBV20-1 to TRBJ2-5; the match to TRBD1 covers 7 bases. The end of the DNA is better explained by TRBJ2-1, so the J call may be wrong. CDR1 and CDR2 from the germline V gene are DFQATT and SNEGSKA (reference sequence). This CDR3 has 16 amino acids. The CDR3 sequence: CSTRRSGTVMRGGQFF. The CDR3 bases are TGCAGTACCCGCCGATCGGGGACAGTTATGAGAGGGGGCCAGTTCTTC.

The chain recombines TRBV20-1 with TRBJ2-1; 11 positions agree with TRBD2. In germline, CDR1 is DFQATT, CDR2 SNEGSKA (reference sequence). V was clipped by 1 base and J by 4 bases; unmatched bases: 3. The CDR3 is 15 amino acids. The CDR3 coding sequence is TGCAGTGCTAGAGGGGGACTAGCGGTTTACAATGAGCAGTTCTTC. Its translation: CSARGGLAVYNEQFF.

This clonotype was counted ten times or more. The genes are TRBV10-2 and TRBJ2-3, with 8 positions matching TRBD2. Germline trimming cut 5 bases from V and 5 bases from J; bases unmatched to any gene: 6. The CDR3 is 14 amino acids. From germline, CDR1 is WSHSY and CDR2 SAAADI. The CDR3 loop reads CASSKAGDQDTQYF. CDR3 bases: TGCGCCAGCAGTAAAGCGGGAGACCAAGATACGCAGTATTTT.

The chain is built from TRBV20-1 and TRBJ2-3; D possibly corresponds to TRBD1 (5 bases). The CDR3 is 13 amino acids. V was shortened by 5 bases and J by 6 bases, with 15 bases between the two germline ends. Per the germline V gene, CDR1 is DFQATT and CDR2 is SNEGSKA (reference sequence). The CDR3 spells CSADSRVTDTQYF. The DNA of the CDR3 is TGCAGTGCTGACTCCAGGGTGACGGATACGCAGTATTTT.

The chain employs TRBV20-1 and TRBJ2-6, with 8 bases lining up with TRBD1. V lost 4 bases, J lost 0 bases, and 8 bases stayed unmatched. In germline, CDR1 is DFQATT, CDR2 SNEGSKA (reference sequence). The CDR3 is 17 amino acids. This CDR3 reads CSAMGDRRLSGANVLTF. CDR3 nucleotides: TGCAGTGCTATGGGGGACAGGAGACTCTCTGGGGCCAACGTCCTGACTTTC.

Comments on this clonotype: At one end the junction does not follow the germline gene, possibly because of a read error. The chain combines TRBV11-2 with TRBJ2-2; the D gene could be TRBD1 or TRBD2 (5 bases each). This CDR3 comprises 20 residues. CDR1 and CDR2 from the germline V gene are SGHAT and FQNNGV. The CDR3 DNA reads TGTGCCAGCAACTTATTAAAAGGTTTTGAGGTGGGGGACGGCACCGGGGAGCTGTTTTTT. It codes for CASNLLKGFEVGDGTGELFF.

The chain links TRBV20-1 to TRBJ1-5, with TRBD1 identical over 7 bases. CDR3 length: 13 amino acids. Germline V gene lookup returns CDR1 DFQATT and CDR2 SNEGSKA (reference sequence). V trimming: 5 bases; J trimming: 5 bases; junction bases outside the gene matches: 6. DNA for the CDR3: TGCAGTGCTTTTGACAGGGTACATCAGCCCCAGCATTTT. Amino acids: CSAFDRVHQPQHF.

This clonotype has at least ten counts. In nucleotides, the CDR3 is TGTGCCAGCAGTTTGGGGGGGCGTAACTATGGCTACACCTTC. This codes for CASSLGGRNYGYTF. The J gene is TRBJ1-2, the V gene TRBV28, with D maybe TRBD1 (6 bases). This CDR3 spans 14 amino acids. Per germline, CDR1 MDHEN and CDR2 SYDVKM. The V gene lost 3 bases and the J gene lost 1 base, with 9 bases spanning the gap.

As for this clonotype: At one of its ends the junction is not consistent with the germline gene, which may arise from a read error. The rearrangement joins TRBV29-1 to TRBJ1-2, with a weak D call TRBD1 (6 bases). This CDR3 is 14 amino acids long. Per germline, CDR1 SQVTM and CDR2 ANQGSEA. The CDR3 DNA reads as TGCAGCATTGAAGATTTTGCAGGGGTTGTTGGCTACACCTTC. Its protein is CSIEDFAGVVGYTF.

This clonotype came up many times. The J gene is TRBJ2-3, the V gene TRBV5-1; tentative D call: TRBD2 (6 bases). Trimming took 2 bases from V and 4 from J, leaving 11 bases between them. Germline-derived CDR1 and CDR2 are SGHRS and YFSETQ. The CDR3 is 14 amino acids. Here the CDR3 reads CASSFGGSADTQYF. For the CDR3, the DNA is TGCGCCAGCAGCTTCGGAGGGTCAGCAGATACGCAGTATTTT.

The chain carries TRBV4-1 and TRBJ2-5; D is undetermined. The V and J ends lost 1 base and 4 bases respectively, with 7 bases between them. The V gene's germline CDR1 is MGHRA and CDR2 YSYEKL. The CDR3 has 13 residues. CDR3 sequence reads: CASSQGERETQYF. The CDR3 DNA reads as TGCGCCAGCAGCCAAGGCGAGCGAGAGACCCAGTACTTC.

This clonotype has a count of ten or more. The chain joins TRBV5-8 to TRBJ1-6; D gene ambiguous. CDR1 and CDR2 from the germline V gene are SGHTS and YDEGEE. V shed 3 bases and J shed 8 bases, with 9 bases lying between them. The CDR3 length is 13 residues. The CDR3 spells CASSSDGYSPLHF. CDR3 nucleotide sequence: TGTGCCAGCAGCTCCGACGGTTATTCACCCCTCCACTTT.

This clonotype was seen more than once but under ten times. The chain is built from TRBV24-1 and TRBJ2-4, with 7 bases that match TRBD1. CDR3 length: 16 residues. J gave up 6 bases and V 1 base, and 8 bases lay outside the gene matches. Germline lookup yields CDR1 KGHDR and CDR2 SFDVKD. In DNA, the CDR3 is TGTGCCACCAGTGATTTATTGGGGACAGTCCCAAACATTCAGTACTTC. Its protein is CATSDLLGTVPNIQYF.

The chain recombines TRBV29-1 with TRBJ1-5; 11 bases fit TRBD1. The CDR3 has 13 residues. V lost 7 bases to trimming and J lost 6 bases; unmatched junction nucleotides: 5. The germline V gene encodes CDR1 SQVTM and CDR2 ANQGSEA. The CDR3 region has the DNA TGCAGCGCTGGGGGGACAGGGGGTCAGCCCCAGCATTTT. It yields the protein CSAGGTGGQPQHF. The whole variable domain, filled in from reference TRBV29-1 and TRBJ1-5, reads SAVISQKPSRDICQRGTSLTIQCQVDSQVTMMFWYRQQPGQSLTLIATANQGSEATYESGFVIDKFPISRPNLTFSTLTVSNMSPEDSSIYLCSAGGTGGQPQHFGDGTRLSIL.

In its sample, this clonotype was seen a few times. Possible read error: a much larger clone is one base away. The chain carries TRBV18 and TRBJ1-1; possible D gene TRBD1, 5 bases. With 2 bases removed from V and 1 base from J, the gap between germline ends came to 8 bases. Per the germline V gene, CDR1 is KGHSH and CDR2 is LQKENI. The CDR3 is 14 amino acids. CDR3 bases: TGTGCCAGCTCACCAGTTGGGGGGAACACTGAAGCTTTCTTT. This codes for CASSPVGGNTEAFF.

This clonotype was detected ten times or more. CDR3 in amino acids: CSARDLRGRADTQYF. CDR3 bases: TGCAGTGCTAGAGATCTGAGAGGGAGGGCAGATACGCAGTATTTT. V usage is TRBV20-1 and J usage is TRBJ2-3, with 7 nucleotides matching TRBD2. The CDR3 length is 15 residues. CDR1 is DFQATT, CDR2 SNEGSKA, per germline (reference sequence). After removal of 0 bases from V and 4 bases from J, the junction contained 7 bases not matched to a gene.

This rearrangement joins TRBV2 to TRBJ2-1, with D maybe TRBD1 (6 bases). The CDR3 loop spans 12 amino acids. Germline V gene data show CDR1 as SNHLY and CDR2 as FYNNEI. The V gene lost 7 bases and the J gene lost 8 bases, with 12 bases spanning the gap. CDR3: CASIQGLDEQFF. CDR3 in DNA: TGTGCCAGCATACAGGGTCTAGATGAGCAGTTCTTC.

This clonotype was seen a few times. CDR3 in DNA: TGCAGTGCTGGATCGACAGGCGGCAATCAGCCCCAGCATTTT. Protein product: CSAGSTGGNQPQHF. The chain carries TRBV20-1 and TRBJ1-5, with D possibly matching TRBD1 (6 bases). Trimming took off 5 bases at V and 2 bases at J, with 13 bases between the two ends. CDR1 is DFQATT, CDR2 SNEGSKA, per germline (reference sequence). The CDR3 runs to 14 residues.

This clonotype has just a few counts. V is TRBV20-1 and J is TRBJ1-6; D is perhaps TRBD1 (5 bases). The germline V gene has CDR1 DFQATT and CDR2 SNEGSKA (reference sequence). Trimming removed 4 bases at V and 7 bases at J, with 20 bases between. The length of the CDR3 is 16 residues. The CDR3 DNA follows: TGCAGTGCTACAAGCCCCCGGCAGGGCGCAAATTCACCCCTCCACTTT. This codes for CSATSPRQGANSPLHF.

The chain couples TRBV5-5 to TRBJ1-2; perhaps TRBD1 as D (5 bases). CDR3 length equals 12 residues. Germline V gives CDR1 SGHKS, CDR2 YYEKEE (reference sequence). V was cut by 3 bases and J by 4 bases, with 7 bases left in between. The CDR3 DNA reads TGTGCCAGCAGCTCCGACAGCTATGGCTACACCTTC. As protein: CASSSDSYGYTF. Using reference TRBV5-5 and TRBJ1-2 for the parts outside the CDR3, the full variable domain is DAGVTQSPTHLIKTRGQQVTLRCSPISGHKSVSWYQQVLGQGPQFIFQYYEKEERGRGNFPDRFSARQFPNYSSELNVNALLLGDSALYLCASSSDSYGYTFGSGTRLTVV.

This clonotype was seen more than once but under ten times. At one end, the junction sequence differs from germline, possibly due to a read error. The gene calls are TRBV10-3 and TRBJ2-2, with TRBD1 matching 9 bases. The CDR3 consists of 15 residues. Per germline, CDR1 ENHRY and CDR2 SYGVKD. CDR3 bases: TGTGCCACCAGTGAGTCGGGACAGGGCACCGGGGAGCTGTTTTTT. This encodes CATSESGQGTGELFF.

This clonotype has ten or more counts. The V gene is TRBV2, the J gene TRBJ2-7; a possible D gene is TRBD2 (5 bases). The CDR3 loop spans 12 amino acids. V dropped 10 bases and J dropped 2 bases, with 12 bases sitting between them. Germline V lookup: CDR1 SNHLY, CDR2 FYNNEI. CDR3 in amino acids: CATLSRAYEQYF. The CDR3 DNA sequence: TGTGCCACCCTGTCGAGGGCCTACGAGCAGTACTTC.